The 17 T cell receptor beta chains listed next were all sequenced from one sample in a study of cytomegalovirus exposure and HLA in healthy donors. PCR was performed using 60 Vbeta and 13 Jbeta primers. The table came from immunoSEQ multiplex PCR; TCRdb's copy has only in-frame clones and leaves some out. The sample has about 120,000 clones, 70% to 80% seen once; the top ten hold 4.5% to 5%. Sequenced material: PBMCs. The receptors here all came from a man over 45 in good health and CMV-seropositive.

The V and J genes are TRBV7-2 and TRBJ2-7; 8 positions agree with TRBD1. The J segment lost 2 bases and the V segment lost 6 bases, leaving 6 bases of the junction unmatched. The CDR3 has 14 amino acids. Germline lookup yields CDR1 SGHTA and CDR2 FQGNSA. CDR3: CASRGQALTYEQYF. CDR3 in DNA: TGTGCCAGCAGGGGACAGGCCCTCACCTACGAGCAGTACTTC.

This clone was counted once. The V and J genes are TRBV11-2 and TRBJ1-6, with 7 bases lining up with TRBD1. Germline V gene data show CDR1 as SGHAT and CDR2 as FQNNGV. The length of the CDR3 is 14 residues. V trimming: 5 bases; J trimming: 8 bases; junction bases outside the gene matches: 6. CDR3 residues: CASSTYRGDSPLHF. The DNA of the CDR3 is TGTGCCAGCAGCACCTACAGGGGCGATTCACCCCTCCACTTT.

V gene TRBV7-9 combines with J gene TRBJ2-2; D is perhaps TRBD2 (5 bases). V shed 4 bases and J shed 5 bases, with 11 bases lying between them. Germline CDR1 SEHNR, CDR2 FQNEAQ (reference sequence). The CDR3 totals 14 residues. CDR3 sequence: CASSYTSFTGELFF. CDR3 in DNA: TGTGCCAGCAGCTATACTAGTTTTACCGGGGAGCTGTTTTTT.

This clone has more than one count but fewer than ten. This chain uses TRBV27 with TRBJ1-4, with 9 bases matching TRBD1. In germline, CDR1 is MNHEY, CDR2 SMNVEV (reference sequence). Germline trimming cut 3 bases from V and 5 bases from J; bases unmatched to any gene: 10. The CDR3 extends over 17 amino acids. CDR3 in DNA: TGTGCCAGCAGTTTTACAGGGGGCGCCCCCCCAAATGAAAAACTGTTTTTT. This sequence encodes CASSFTGGAPPNEKLFF.

The V and J genes are TRBV28 and TRBJ2-3; D is ambiguous. Germline CDR1 reads MDHEN; CDR2 reads SYDVKM. Trimming pared 3 bases from V and 2 bases from J, leaving 9 bases between. CDR3 length equals 14 residues. Here the CDR3 reads CASSLRLPTDTQYF. The CDR3 DNA sequence: TGTGCCAGCAGTTTGCGACTCCCCACAGATACGCAGTATTTT.

The table lists this clone with a count of one. CDR3 protein: CASSTGQGVYGYTF. CDR3 coding DNA: TGTGCCAGCAGTACCGGACAGGGAGTCTATGGCTACACCTTC. The chain carries TRBV28 and TRBJ1-2; TRBD1 matches at 8 bases. This CDR3 spans 14 amino acids. The trim removed 5 bases at V and 4 bases at J, leaving 6 bases unmatched. The germline CDR1 and CDR2 sequences are MDHEN and SYDVKM.

The chain uses TRBV19 and TRBJ1-6, with D possibly matching TRBD1 (5 bases). CDR1 and CDR2 (germline): LNHDA, SQIVND (reference sequence). V lost 5 bases and J lost 9, with 17 bases in between. CDR3 size: 15 residues. The CDR3 loop reads CASSPQSGLGSPLHF. The CDR3 DNA sequence: TGTGCCAGTAGTCCGCAATCAGGGTTAGGTTCACCCCTCCACTTT.

V and J are TRBV5-4 and TRBJ2-2, with TRBD2 matching over 14 bases. The germline CDR1 and CDR2 sequences are SGHNT and YYREEE (reference sequence). The J segment lost 3 bases and the V segment lost 0 bases, leaving 4 bases of the junction unmatched. The CDR3 has 18 residues. Here the CDR3 DNA reads TGTGCCAGCAGCTTGGGGGGACTAGCGGGAGTATACACCGGGGAGCTGTTTTTT. Its protein is CASSLGGLAGVYTGELFF.

The chain carries TRBV5-1 and TRBJ1-5; perhaps TRBD1 as D (6 bases). Trimming shortened V by 0 bases and J by 6 bases, and 10 bases separated the two germline ends. Germline V lookup: CDR1 SGHRS, CDR2 YFSETQ. The CDR3 is 14 residues long. This CDR3 reads CASSLGGGGQPQHF. The CDR3 DNA reads as TGCGCCAGCAGCTTGGGGGGGGGCGGTCAGCCCCAGCATTTT.

The V call is TRBV4-3, the J call TRBJ2-7; TRBD1 is a possible D gene (6 bases). CDR1 is LGHNA and CDR2 is YSLEER in the germline V gene. CDR3 size: 17 residues. Trimming pared 2 bases from V and 1 base from J, leaving 18 bases between. CDR3 loop: CASSQPRETGRSYEQYF. DNA of the CDR3: TGCGCCAGCAGCCAACCTAGGGAGACAGGTAGGTCCTACGAGCAGTACTTC.

This clone has just one count. V gene TRBV5-1 combines with J gene TRBJ2-3; 8 bases are a match to TRBD2. The CDR3 extends over 16 amino acids. The germline V gene has CDR1 SGHRS and CDR2 YFSETQ. The ends lost 4 bases at V and 4 bases at J; junction bases unmatched: 11. The CDR3 protein is CASSHGSGGSADTQYF. The CDR3 DNA is TGCGCCAGCAGCCACGGGAGCGGGGGTAGTGCAGATACGCAGTATTTT.

This chain joins TRBV5-1 and TRBJ1-6; 7 nucleotides match TRBD1. CDR3 size: 16 residues. Germline values: CDR1 SGHRS, CDR2 YFSETQ. With 3 bases clipped from V and 5 bases from J, the junction kept 8 bases outside the gene matches. The CDR3 protein is CASSSAGGGNNSPLHF. The DNA for the CDR3 is TGCGCCAGCAGCTCGGCTGGAGGGGGCAATAATTCACCCCTCCACTTT. Full variable domain (remainder filled in from reference TRBV5-1 and TRBJ1-6): KAGVTQTPRYLIKTRGQQVTLSCSPISGHRSVSWYQQTPGQGLQFLFEYFSETQRNKGNFPGRFSGRQFSNSRSEMNVSTLELGDSALYLCASSSAGGGNNSPLHFGNGTRLTVT.

The V gene is TRBV13, the J gene TRBJ1-1; TRBD1 might be the D (5 bases). The germline V and J ends were trimmed by 4 bases and 7 bases, with 22 bases remaining between them. CDR1 and CDR2 from the germline V gene are PRHDT and FYEKMQ (reference sequence). This CDR3 has 16 amino acids. The CDR3 reads CASSSRGSAGFIEAFF. CDR3 DNA: TGTGCCAGCAGCTCACGGGGGTCGGCAGGGTTCATTGAAGCTTTCTTT.

V and J are TRBV5-1 and TRBJ1-5; D is possibly TRBD1 (6 bases). The germline CDR1 and CDR2 sequences are SGHRS and YFSETQ. The CDR3 has 15 amino acids. Trimming removed 0 bases from V and 3 bases from J, with 10 bases in between. The CDR3 bases are TGCGCCAGCAGCTTGGACCCAGGGGCCAATCAGCCCCAGCATTTT. This sequence encodes CASSLDPGANQPQHF.

This clone has a single count. The CDR3 carries no conserved terminal phenylalanine or tryptophan, so it likely arises from a read error. V is TRBV9 and J is TRBJ1-2; possibly TRBD1 for D (5 bases). V lost 3 bases, J lost 4 bases, and 25 bases lay in between. Germline V lookup: CDR1 SGDLS, CDR2 YYNGEE. The CDR3 extends over 18 amino acids. CDR3 residues: CASSEPAGQSSRVYGYTL. The CDR3 DNA reads as TGTGCCAGCAGCGAACCGGCAGGGCAGAGCTCCAGGGTCTATGGCTACACCCTC.

J is TRBJ2-1 and V is TRBV27, with TRBD2 matching 10 bases. The CDR3 contains 14 residues. The germline gives CDR1 MNHEY, CDR2 SMNVEV (reference sequence). J gave up 9 bases and V 5 bases, and 7 bases lay outside the gene matches. The CDR3 DNA follows: TGTGCCAGCAGTACCAGCGGGAGGGCCGTTGAGCAGTTCTTC. Amino acid sequence: CASSTSGRAVEQFF.

The chain has TRBV15 and TRBJ2-1; 8 bases fit TRBD1. The CDR3 is 16 amino acids. The germline gives CDR1 LNHNV, CDR2 YYDKDF (reference sequence). Losses at the gene ends were 5 bases for V and 2 bases for J; bases not matched to a gene: 8. CDR3 sequence: CATSWIRTGTYNEQFF. The CDR3 nucleotides are TGTGCCACCAGCTGGATCAGGACAGGGACCTACAATGAGCAGTTCTTC.